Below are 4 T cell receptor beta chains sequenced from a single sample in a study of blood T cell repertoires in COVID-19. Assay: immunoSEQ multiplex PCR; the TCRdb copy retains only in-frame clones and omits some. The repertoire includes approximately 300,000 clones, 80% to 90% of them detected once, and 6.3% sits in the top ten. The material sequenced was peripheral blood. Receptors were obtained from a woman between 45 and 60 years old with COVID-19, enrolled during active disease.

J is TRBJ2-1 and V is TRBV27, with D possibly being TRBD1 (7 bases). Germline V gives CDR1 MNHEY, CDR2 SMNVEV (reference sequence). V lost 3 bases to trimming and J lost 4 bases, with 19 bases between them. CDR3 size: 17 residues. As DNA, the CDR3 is TGTGCCAGCAGTTTGATCCCCCCGGCAGGGGGGTACAATGAGCAGTTCTTC. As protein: CASSLIPPAGGYNEQFF.

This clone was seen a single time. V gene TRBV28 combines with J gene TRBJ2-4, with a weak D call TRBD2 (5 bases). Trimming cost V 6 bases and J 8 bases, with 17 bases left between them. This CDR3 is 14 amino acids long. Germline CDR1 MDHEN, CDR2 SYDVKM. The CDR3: CASSTPSPLDIQYF. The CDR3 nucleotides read TGTGCCAGCAGCACACCTAGCCCGTTGGACATTCAGTACTTC.

The CDR3 loop is CASTLRGTGRNTIYF. The CDR3, as DNA: TGTGCCAGTACCTTACGCGGGACCGGTAGAAACACCATATATTTT. J is TRBJ1-3 and V is TRBV19; D possibly corresponds to TRBD1 (5 bases). CDR3 length equals 15 residues. Deletions cut 7 bases from V and 5 bases from J, with 18 bases between. Germline V gives CDR1 LNHDA, CDR2 SQIVND (reference sequence).

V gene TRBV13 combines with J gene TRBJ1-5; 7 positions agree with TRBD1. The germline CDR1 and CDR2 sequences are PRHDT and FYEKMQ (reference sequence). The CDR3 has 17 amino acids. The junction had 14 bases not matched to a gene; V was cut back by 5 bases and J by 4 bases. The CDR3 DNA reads TGTGCCAGCAGCATCTCTGGACAGGTCGGACGAAATCAGCCCCAGCATTTT. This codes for CASSISGQVGRNQPQHF.